Reported below is one T cell receptor beta chain. What this receptor recognizes is not known. One base away there is no much larger clone; base qualities are not given. Graves' hyperthyroidism was defined as stable when no progression to ophthalmopathy occurred over 18 months of follow-up. Hyperthyroidism patients were newly diagnosed, had a disease duration of under 2 months, and were aged 18 to 65 years. Any patient with an uncontrolled infection, another autoimmune disease, pregnancy or lactation was excluded. Diagnoses were established on the basis of clinical symptoms, serum thyroxine and TRAb, thyroid ultrasound, and orbital computed tomography. PBMCs were separated from around 9.1 ml of fresh peripheral blood using Ficoll-Paque density gradient centrifugation. Trizol reagent was used to extract total RNA, and RNA quality was then checked on an Agilent 2100 Bioanalyzer. Counted from cysteine to phenylalanine, this CDR3 has 18 amino acids. The DNA shown is the 54-base CDR3, in frame from base 1. The germline V gene specifies SGDLS as CDR1 and YYNGEE as CDR2. The V end gives up 0 bases and the J end 7 bases, leaving 15 bases in the junction not matched to a gene.

The TCR beta CDR3 regions were amplified from the RNA transcripts. For the first round of RT-PCR on the TCR CDR3, the HTBI primer set was used together with the Qiagen OneStep RT-PCR kit. A second multiplex PCR round built the libraries, followed by size selection and purification. Paired-end sequencing of the libraries was performed with 100 bp reads on an Illumina HiSeq2000. Turning to the authors' computational methods: Raw data were processed with SOAPnuke, discarding reads with adapters, uncalled bases, mean Phred below 15, or no exact constant-primer or identifier match. COPE v1.2.5 was used to merge the high-quality paired reads, and each unique nucleotide sequence was defined as a clonotype. MiTCR v1.1 was used to align clonotypes to the IMGT TRBV, TRBD and TRBJ reference segments. The analysis was restricted to V-J combinations with a frequency above 0.0001, which together covered roughly 99% of the repertoires. A TCS score was defined as the ratio of F50 (clonal expansion) to E x V (chaos), with BLOSUM62-based TCRdist applied between CDR3 peptides within each V-J. Welch's t-statistics and random forest reduced roughly 540 V-J features to under 15, which were used in a naive Bayes classifier (R e1071). The public reads were run again by TCRdb, first through fastp at Q25 and then through MiXCR, and only productive beta chains were kept. CDR3 protein duplicates are merged, each entry listing the most common genes and DNA. The V and J calls and clone size come from TCRdb's table, not from the authors' own analysis. For this sample there are 540,000 or so distinct CDR3 sequences; more than 15% appear just once. Approximately 7% of the sample comes from the top ten.

The source of the sample is a study of T cells in Graves' hyperthyroidism and ophthalmopathy (dated by TCRdb to about 2019). Study-wide context: Peripheral blood was sampled at the time of initial diagnosis, prior to any treatment. To identify distinguishing TCR V-J signatures, a discovery cohort of around 100 patients was used, comprising 40 to 45 with Graves' ophthalmopathy and roughly 60 with stable Graves' hyperthyroidism. Whether ophthalmopathy could be predicted prospectively was tested in an independent validation cohort made up of 18 to 20 hyperthyroidism patients plus 17 patients who later progressed to ophthalmopathy. The 85 to 100 discovery patients were divided at random into training and test sets in a 7:3 ratio. In about 6 Graves' hyperthyroidism patients, the study also compared T-cell repertoires from thyroid tissue with T-cell repertoires from blood. Once sampling was done, hyperthyroidism patients were given methimazole at a starting dose of 30 mg daily, whereas ophthalmopathy patients were given high-dose intravenous methylprednisolone. The paper reports TCR Vbeta CDR3 sequencing of about 140 peripheral blood samples: 43 ophthalmopathy, under 80 hyperthyroidism and approximately 17 progressor patients.

The investigation overall reported the following: In validation, progression to ophthalmopathy was predicted by the model with 65% to 71% sensitivity and around 76% specificity, a median of approximately 7.1 months before onset. Most expanded thyroid clonotypes (frequency above 0.001) were also found in blood, which suggests that blood repertoires may mirror thyroid immune responses. A 13 V-J signature model separated ophthalmopathy from stable hyperthyroidism, with nearly 90% sensitivity and roughly 81% specificity in cross-validation and 80%/75% in testing. No statistical method was used to fix the sample size in advance, and group allocation was not hidden from the investigators.

Sequenced input: blood. This clonotype was sampled from a woman in her twenties or thirties with Graves' hyperthyroidism. The V and J segments used are TRBV9 and TRBJ2-1, and 8 junction bases match TRBD2. CDR3 sequence: CASSVAGGVQGLINEQFF. The DNA reads as follows: TGTGCCAGCAGCGTAGCCGGGGGGGTGCAGGGGCTAATAAATGAGCAGTTCTTC.